This T cell receptor (beta chain) was profiled in a study of T cell repertoires in cytomegalovirus infection. Details on this clonotype: The antigen is undetermined. Sequence at one end of the junction differs from germline and may be a read error.

TCRdb reanalysed the reads using MiXCR and keeps one entry per CDR3 protein. The table records 700,000 to 850,000 distinct CDR3 sequences, less than 35% of them present only once. Overall study findings and caveats: Clonotypes of TCR beta that were HLA-C-restricted and CMV-specific dominated the ex vivo response.

Sequenced material: cultured CD8+ T cells from PBMCs, taken from culture after CMV antigen stimulation. The source of this sequence is a human donor in good health (CMV status not recorded). Some clones in this sample may be carry-over from other donors' samples.

Here the CDR3 reads CANSARDGGATDTQYF. The CDR3 DNA follows: TGTGCCAACAGTGCCCGGGACGGAGGGGCCACAGATACGCAGTATTTT. The genes are TRBV6-2 or TRBV6-3 and TRBJ2-3, with a tentative D call TRBD2 (6 bases). This CDR3 region has 16 residues. Per germline, CDR1 MNHEY and CDR2 SVGEGT.